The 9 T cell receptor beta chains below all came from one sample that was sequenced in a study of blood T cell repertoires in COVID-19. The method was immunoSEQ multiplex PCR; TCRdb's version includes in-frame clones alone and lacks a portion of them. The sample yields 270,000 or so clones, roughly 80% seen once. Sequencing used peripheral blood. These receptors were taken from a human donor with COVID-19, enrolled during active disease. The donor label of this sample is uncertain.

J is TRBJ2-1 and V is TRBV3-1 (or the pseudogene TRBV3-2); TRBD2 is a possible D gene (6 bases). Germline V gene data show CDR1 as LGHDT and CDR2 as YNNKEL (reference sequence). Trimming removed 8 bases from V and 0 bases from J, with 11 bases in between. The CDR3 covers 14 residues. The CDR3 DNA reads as TGTGCCAGCGGGGACGGGGGCTCCTACAATGAGCAGTTCTTC. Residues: CASGDGGSYNEQFF.

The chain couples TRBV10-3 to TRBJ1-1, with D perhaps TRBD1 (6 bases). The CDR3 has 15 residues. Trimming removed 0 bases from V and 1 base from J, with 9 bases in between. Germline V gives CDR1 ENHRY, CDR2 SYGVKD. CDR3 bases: TGTGCCATCAGTGAGTCGGCAGGGGAGAACACTGAAGCTTTCTTT. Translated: CAISESAGENTEAFF.

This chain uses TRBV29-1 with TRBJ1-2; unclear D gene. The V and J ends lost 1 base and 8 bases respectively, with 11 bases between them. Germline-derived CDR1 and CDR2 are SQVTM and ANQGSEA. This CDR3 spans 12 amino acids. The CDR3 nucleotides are TGCAGCGTTGAAGCCCCCGACTCGGGCTACACCTTC. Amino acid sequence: CSVEAPDSGYTF.

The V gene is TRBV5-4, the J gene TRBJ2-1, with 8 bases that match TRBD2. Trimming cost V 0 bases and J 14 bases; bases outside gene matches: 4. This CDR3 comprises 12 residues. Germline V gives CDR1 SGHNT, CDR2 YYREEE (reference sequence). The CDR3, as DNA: TGTGCCAGCAGCTTGGCCGGGACTAGGGAGTTCTTC. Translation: CASSLAGTREFF.

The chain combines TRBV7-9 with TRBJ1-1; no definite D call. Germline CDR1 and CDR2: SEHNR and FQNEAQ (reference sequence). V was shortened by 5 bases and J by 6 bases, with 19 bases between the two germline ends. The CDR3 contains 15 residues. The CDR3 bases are TGTGCCAGCAGCGCTGCCGGGGTAAAGGATCCTGAAGCTTTCTTT. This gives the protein CASSAAGVKDPEAFF.

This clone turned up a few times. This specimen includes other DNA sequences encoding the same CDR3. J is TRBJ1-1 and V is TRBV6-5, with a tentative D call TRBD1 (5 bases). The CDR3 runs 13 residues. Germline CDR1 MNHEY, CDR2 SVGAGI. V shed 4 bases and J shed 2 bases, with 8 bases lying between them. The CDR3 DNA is TGTGCCAGCAGTTGGGGCCGAAACACTGAAGCTTTCTTT. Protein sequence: CASSWGRNTEAFF.

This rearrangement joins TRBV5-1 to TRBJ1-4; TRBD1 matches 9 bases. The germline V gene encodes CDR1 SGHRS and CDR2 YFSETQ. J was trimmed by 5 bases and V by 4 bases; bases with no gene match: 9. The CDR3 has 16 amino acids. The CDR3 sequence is CASSPEPGTGNEKLFF. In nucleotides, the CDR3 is TGCGCCAGCAGCCCAGAACCCGGGACAGGGAATGAAAAACTGTTTTTT.

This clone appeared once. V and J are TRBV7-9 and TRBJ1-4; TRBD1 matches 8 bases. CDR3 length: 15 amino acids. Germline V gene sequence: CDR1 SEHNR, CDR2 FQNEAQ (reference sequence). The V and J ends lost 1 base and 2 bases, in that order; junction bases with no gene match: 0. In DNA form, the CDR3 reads TGTGCCAGCAGCTTAGGGGACAGGACTAATGAAAAACTGTTTTTT. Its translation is CASSLGDRTNEKLFF.

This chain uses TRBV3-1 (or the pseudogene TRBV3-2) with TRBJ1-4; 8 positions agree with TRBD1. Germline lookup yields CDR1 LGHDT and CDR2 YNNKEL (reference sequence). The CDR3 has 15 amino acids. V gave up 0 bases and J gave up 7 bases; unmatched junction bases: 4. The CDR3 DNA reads TGTGCCAGCAGCCAAGAGGGCCAGGGGGCTGAAAAACTGTTTTTT. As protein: CASSQEGQGAEKLFF.